This TCR beta chain was captured in a study of blood T cell repertoires in COVID-19. The CDR3 runs 14 residues. Trimming removed 2 bases at V and 0 bases at J, with 7 bases between. CDR1 and CDR2 from the germline V gene are SGHNT and YYREEE (reference sequence). Some clones are missing from TCRdb's copy, which holds only in-frame ones; the method was immunoSEQ multiplex PCR. The top ten clones hold less than 2.5% of a sample with 350,000 to 400,000 clones, around 87% of them seen once. Sequenced input: PBMCs or T cells enriched from blood (not recorded which). The chain employs TRBV5-4 and TRBJ2-3, with D tentatively TRBD1 (5 bases). The source is a man aged 35 to 55 in a cohort exposed to, infected with or recovered from COVID-19 (not recorded which). CDR3: CASSFQGSTDTQYF. DNA of the CDR3: TGTGCCAGCAGCTTCCAGGGAAGCACAGATACGCAGTATTTT.